This TCR beta chain is from a study of blood T cell repertoires in COVID-19. Study summary: The United States, Italy and Spain provided the acute and convalescent COVID-19 samples.

Allocation to cohorts depended on clinical history reported by the participants. Recovered status applied to Cohort 3 donors who had two consecutive negative PCRs. It also applied to those with clearance or with symptom resolution. Methods used by the authors: Reference gene primer amplification yielded estimated nucleated cell counts. Only in-frame clones appear in the TCRdb table, and some are missing; sequencing was by immunoSEQ multiplex PCR. The DNA was the basis for D and trimming; V, J and clone size are from that table. The data hold about 160,000 clones, with under 90% observed a single time. This CDR3 has 12 residues. Germline assignment: CDR1 LGHDT and CDR2 YNNKEL (reference sequence). Trimming removed 4 bases at V and 5 bases at J, with 8 bases between.

The gene calls are TRBV3-1 (or the pseudogene TRBV3-2) and TRBJ1-1, with TRBD1 as a possible D gene (5 bases). The sequenced sample consisted of PBMCs or T cells enriched from blood (not recorded which). This TCR came from a woman in her sixties who had recovered from COVID-19. The CDR3 is CASSPQGTEAFF. CDR3 sequence (DNA): TGTGCCAGCAGCCCTCAGGGTACTGAAGCTTTCTTT.